The sequence of this T cell receptor beta chain was determined in a study of blood T cell repertoires in COVID-19. For the study at large: COVID-19 samples collected from the United States, Italy and Spain covered acute and convalescent phases. In each case, the material was cDNA or gDNA derived from T cells, B-cell-depleted T cells, or PBMCs.

The CDR3 is 14 amino acids. The germline V gene has CDR1 MNHEY and CDR2 SVGEGT. J gave up 3 bases and V 5 bases, and 7 bases lay outside the gene matches. Per the original data handling: Amplification of reference gene primers was used by the study to estimate nucleated cell counts. Clones were sequenced by immunoSEQ multiplex PCR, and TCRdb holds only the in-frame ones, with some missing. V, J and clone size were drawn from that table, and D and trimming were deduced from the DNA. The data show a few hundred thousand clones, with about four fifths seen just once and roughly 3% held by the top ten. The clonotype comes from a woman between 18 and 29 years old with acute or convalescent COVID-19. Source material: peripheral blood. The chain carries TRBV6-2 or TRBV6-3 and TRBJ2-7; the match to TRBD1 covers 7 bases. In nucleotides, the CDR3 is TGTGCCAGCAGTACCCTCGACAGGGACTACGAGCAGTACTTC. Protein: CASSTLDRDYEQYF.